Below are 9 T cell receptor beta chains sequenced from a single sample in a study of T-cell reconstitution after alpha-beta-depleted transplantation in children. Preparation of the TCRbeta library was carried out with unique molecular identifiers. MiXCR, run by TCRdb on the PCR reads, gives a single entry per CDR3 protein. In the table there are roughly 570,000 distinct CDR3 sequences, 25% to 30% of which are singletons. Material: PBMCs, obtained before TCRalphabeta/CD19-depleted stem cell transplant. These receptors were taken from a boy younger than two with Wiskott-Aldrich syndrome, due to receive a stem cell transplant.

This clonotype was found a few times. The DNA of the CDR3 is TGCAGTGCTAGGAGGGACATAACAAGGGACATTCAGTACTTC. The encoded protein is CSARRDITRDIQYF. This sequence joins TRBV20-1 and TRBJ2-4; possible D gene TRBD1, 6 bases. Germline-derived CDR1 and CDR2 are DFQATT and SNEGSKA (reference sequence). The CDR3 length is 14 residues. Trimming cost V 3 bases and J 8 bases, with 17 bases left between them.

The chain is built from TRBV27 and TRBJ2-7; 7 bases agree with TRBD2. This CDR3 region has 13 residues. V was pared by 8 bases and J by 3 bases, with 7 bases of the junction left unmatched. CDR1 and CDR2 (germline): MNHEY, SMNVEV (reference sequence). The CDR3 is CASRRSGGYEQYF. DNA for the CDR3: TGTGCCAGCCGTCGATCGGGGGGCTACGAGCAGTACTTC.

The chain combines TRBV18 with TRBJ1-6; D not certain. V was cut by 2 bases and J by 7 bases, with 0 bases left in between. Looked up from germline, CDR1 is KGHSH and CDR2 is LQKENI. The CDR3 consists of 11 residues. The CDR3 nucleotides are TGTGCCAGCTCACCAAATTCACCCCTCCACTTT. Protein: CASSPNSPLHF.

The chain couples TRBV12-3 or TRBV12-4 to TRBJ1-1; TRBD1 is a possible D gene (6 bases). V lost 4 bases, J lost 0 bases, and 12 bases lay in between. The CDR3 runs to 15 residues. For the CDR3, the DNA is TGTGCCAGCAGTTCTAATCAGGGGATGAACACTGAAGCTTTCTTT. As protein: CASSSNQGMNTEAFF.

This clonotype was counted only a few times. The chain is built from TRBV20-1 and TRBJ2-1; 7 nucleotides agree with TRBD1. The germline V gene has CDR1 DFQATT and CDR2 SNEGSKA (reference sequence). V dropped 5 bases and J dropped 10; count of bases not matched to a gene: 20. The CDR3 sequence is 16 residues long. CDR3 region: CSAQSSRARGGWEQFF. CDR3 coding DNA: TGCAGTGCTCAGAGTTCTAGAGCCCGAGGGGGCTGGGAGCAGTTCTTC.

The CDR3 loop is CATSDRDSRSPLHF. The CDR3 nucleotides read TGTGCCACCAGCGACCGGGACAGTCGGTCACCCCTCCACTTT. This rearrangement joins TRBV15 to TRBJ1-6, with 7 bases matching TRBD1. CDR1 is LNHNV and CDR2 is YYDKDF in the germline V gene (reference sequence). The trim removed 5 bases at V and 10 bases at J, leaving 8 bases unmatched. The CDR3 loop spans 14 amino acids.

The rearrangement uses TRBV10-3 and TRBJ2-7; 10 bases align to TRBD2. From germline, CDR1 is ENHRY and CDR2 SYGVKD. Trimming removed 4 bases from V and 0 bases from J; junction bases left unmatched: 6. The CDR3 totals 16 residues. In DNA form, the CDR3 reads TGTGCCATCAGTGGACTTAGCGGGAGGACCTCCTACGAGCAGTACTTC. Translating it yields CAISGLSGRTSYEQYF.

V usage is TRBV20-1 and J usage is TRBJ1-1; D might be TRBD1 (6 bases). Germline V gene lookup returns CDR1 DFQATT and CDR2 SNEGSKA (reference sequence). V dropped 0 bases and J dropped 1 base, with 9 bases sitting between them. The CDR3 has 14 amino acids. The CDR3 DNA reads TGCAGTGCTAGAGAGTGGACAGCGAACACTGAAGCTTTCTTT. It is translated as CSAREWTANTEAFF.

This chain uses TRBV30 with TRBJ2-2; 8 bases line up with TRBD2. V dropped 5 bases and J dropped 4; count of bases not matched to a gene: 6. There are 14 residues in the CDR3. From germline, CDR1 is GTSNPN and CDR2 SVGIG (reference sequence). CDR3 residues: CAWSGLAGTGELFF. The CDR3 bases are TGTGCCTGGTCCGGGCTAGCGGGCACCGGGGAGCTGTTTTTT.